These 3 T cell receptor beta chains originate from one sample sequenced in a study of tumor and adjacent non-tumor tissue in lung cancer (dated by TCRdb to 2016 to 2019). Bulk unsorted tissue served as the source for RNA extraction, and RNA quality was assessed using a NanoDrop ND-1000 and an Agilent 2100. The library was made by multiplex PCR. TCRdb shows the sequencer as Illumina HiSeq 2500. TCRbeta libraries were constructed through three rounds of nested PCR with primers (Table S4) according to protocols adapted from ARM-PCR. TCRdb trimmed the raw reads at Q25, called clones with MiXCR and kept productive beta chains. Rows with a matching CDR3 protein are joined into one entry that keeps the most common DNA and genes. Across this sample there are around 200,000 distinct CDR3 sequences, with 71% seen only once. The ten largest account for approximately 26% of the sample. Sequencing used lung tumor tissue. Receptors were obtained from a man aged 55 to 70 with non-small cell lung cancer.

This chain joins TRBV11-3 and TRBJ2-1, with 7 nucleotides matching TRBD2. Germline V gives CDR1 SGHNT, CDR2 YENEEA. Germline trimming cut 6 bases from V and 6 bases from J; bases unmatched to any gene: 11. CDR3 size: 15 residues. CDR3 sequence (DNA): TGTGCCAGCAGTTTAAACCGGGAGGTGAGCAATGAGCAGTTCTTC. Its translation is CASSLNREVSNEQFF.

The chain couples TRBV7-8 to TRBJ1-3; the D gene is possibly TRBD1 (5 bases). Trimming removed 5 bases from V and 4 bases from J, with 9 bases in between. The CDR3 is 13 amino acids. Germline V gives CDR1 SGHVS, CDR2 FQNEAQ. CDR3 in DNA: TGTGCCAGCAGCGGGGGGTCCGGAAACACCATATATTTT. Protein: CASSGGSGNTIYF.

The chain has TRBV18 and TRBJ2-7, with a weak D call TRBD1 (5 bases). Germline V gene data show CDR1 as KGHSH and CDR2 as LQKENI. The CDR3 extends over 14 amino acids. Trimming took 1 base from V and 2 from J, leaving 9 bases between them. The CDR3 nucleotides read TGTGCCAGCTCACCACACGCACAGGCCTACGAGCAGTACTTC. Translated, it gives CASSPHAQAYEQYF.